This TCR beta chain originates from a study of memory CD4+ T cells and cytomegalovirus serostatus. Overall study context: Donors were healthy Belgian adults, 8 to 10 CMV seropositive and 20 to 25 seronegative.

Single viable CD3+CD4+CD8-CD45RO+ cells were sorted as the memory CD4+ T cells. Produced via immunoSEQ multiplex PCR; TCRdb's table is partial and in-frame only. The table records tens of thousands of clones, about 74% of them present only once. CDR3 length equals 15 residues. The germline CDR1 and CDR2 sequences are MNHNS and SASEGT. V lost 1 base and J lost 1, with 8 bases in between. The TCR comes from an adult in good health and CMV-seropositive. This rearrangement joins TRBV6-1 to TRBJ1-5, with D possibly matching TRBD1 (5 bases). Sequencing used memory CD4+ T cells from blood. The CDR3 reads CASSEEGFSNQPQHF. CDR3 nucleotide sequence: TGTGCCAGCAGTGAAGAGGGGTTCAGCAATCAGCCCCAGCATTTT.